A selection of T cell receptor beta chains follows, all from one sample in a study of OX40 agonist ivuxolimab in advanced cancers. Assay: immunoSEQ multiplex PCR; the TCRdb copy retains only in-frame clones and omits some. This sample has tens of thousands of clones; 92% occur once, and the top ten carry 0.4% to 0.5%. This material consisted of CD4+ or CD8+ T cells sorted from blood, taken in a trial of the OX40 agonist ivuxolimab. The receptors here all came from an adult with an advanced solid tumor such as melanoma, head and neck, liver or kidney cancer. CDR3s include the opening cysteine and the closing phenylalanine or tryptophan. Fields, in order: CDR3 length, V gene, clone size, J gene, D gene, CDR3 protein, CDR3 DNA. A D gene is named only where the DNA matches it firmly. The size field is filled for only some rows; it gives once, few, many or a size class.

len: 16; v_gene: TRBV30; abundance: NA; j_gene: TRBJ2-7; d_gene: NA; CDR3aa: CACSNGASHIGNEQYF; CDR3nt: TGTGCCTGTTCTAACGGGGCTAGCCACATCGGTAACGAGCAGTACTTC
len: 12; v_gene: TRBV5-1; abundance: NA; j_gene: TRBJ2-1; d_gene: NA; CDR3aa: CASRAEGHEQFF; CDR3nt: TGCGCCAGTCGAGCGGAGGGGCATGAGCAGTTCTTC
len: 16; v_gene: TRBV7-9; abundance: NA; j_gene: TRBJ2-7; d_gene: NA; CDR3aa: CASSGPGTHEGHEQYF; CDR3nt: TGTGCCAGCAGCGGCCCCGGGACACATGAAGGTCACGAGCAGTACTTC
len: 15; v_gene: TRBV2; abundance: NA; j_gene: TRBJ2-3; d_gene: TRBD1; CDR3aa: CASTFRQGPTDTQYF; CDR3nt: TGTGCCAGCACCTTCAGACAGGGGCCCACAGATACGCAGTATTTT
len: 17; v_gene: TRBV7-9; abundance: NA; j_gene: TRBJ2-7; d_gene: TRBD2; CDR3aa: CASSLSGTSGIFYEQYF; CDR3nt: TGTGCCAGCAGCTTATCCGGGACTAGCGGGATCTTCTACGAGCAGTACTTC
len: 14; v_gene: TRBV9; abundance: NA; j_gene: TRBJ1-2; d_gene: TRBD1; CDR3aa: CASSGRTGNYGYTF; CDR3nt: TGTGCCAGCAGCGGACGGACAGGGAACTATGGCTACACCTTC
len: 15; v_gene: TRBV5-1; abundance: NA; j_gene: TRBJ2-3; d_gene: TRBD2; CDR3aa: CASSSGLAFPDTQYF; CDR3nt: TGCGCCAGCAGCTCGGGACTAGCTTTCCCGGATACGCAGTATTTT
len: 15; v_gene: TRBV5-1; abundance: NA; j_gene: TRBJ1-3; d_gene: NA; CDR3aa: CASSVRGDSGNTIYF; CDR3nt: TGCGCCAGCAGCGTGCGGGGGGACTCTGGAAACACCATATATTTT
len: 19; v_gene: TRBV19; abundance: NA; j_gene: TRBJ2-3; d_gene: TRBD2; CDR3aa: CASTQTSGRASLSTDTQYF; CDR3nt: TGTGCCAGTACCCAAACTAGCGGGAGGGCCTCACTAAGCACAGATACGCAGTATTTT
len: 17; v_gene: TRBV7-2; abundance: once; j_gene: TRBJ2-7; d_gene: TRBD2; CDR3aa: CASSPRPAGGSSYEQYF; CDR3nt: TGTGCCAGCAGCCCTCGACCGGCGGGAGGGAGCTCCTACGAGCAGTACTTC
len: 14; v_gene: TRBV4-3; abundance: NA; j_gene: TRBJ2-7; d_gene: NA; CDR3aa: CASSPDRLSYEQYF; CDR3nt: TGCGCCAGCAGCCCCGACAGACTCTCCTACGAGCAGTACTTC
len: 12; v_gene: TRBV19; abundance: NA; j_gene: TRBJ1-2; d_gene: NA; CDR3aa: CASSRGAVGYTF; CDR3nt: TGTGCCAGTAGTCGCGGGGCTGTAGGCTACACCTTC
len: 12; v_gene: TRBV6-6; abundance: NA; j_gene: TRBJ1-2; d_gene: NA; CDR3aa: CASSPDSYGYTF; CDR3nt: TGTGCCAGCAGCCCGGACAGTTATGGCTACACCTTC
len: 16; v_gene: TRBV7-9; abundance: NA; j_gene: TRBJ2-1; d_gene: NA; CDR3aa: CASSLLLGVGDDEQFF; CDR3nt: TGTGCCAGCAGCTTATTACTTGGCGTTGGGGACGATGAGCAGTTCTTC
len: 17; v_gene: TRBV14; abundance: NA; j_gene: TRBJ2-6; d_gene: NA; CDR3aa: CASSQGLWNSGANVLTF; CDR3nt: TGTGCCAGCAGCCAAGGTCTTTGGAACTCTGGGGCCAACGTCCTGACTTTC
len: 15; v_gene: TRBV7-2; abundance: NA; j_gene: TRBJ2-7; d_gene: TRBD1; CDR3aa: CASSATGTGPYEQYF; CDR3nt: TGTGCCAGCAGCGCCACCGGGACAGGCCCCTACGAGCAGTACTTC
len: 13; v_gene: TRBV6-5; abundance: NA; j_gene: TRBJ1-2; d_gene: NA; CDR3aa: CASSFGSFAGYTF; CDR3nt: TGTGCCAGCAGTTTCGGCTCATTTGCTGGCTACACCTTC
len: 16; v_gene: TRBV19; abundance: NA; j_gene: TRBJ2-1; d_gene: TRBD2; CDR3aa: CASSHSGRAGYNEQFF; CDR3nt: TGTGCCAGTAGTCATAGCGGGAGGGCTGGGTACAATGAGCAGTTCTTC
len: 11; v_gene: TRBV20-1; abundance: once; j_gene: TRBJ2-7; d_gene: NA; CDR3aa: CSAPRSYEQYF; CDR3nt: TGCAGTGCCCCCCGGTCCTACGAGCAGTACTTC
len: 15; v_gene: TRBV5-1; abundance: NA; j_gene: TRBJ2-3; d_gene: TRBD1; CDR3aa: CASSDTGTDTDTQYF; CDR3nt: TGCGCCAGCAGCGATACCGGGACAGACACAGATACGCAGTATTTT
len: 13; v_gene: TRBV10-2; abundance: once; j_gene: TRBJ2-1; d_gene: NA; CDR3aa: CASSLGLYREQFF; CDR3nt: TGCGCCAGCAGCCTGGGACTCTATCGCGAGCAGTTCTTC
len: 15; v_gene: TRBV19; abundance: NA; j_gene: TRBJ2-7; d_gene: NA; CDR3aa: CASSVGNILSYEQYF; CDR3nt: TGTGCCAGTAGTGTGGGGAATATCCTCTCCTACGAGCAGTACTTC
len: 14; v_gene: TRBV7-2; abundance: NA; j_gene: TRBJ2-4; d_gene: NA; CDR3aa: CASSPQGPKNIQYF; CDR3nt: TGTGCCAGCAGTCCACAGGGACCCAAAAACATTCAGTACTTC
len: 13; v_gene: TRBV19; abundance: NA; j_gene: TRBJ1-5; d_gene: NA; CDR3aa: CASSSQINQPQHF; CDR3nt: TGTGCCAGTAGTAGTCAGATAAATCAGCCCCAGCATTTT